A selection of T cell receptor beta chains follows, all from one sample in a study of T cell responses to AZD1222 COVID-19 vaccine. The method was immunoSEQ multiplex PCR; TCRdb's version includes in-frame clones alone and lacks a portion of them. In the table there are around 72,000 clones, around nine tenths of which are singletons. The sequencing here drew on peripheral blood, taken on day 0 of AZD1222 vaccination. Source of these receptors: an adult in good health. The CDR3 runs from the conserved cysteine through the conserved F or W. A D gene is named only where the DNA matches it firmly. For some rows the clone size is stated as once, few or many, or as a class when expanded; others skip it.

v_gene: TRBV11-2; abundance: NA; d_gene: NA; j_gene: TRBJ1-6; CDR3aa: CASSLILVGPYNSPLHF; CDR3nt: TGTGCCAGCAGCTTAATTTTGGTTGGCCCCTATAATTCACCCCTCCACTTT
v_gene: TRBV27; abundance: NA; d_gene: TRBD1; j_gene: TRBJ1-5; CDR3aa: CASSLFGQGNQPQHF; CDR3nt: TGTGCCAGCAGTTTATTTGGACAGGGGAATCAGCCCCAGCATTTT
v_gene: TRBV6-5; abundance: NA; d_gene: NA; j_gene: TRBJ1-4; CDR3aa: CASSSGSNEKLFF; CDR3nt: TGTGCCAGCTCGTCAGGGTCTAATGAAAAACTGTTTTTT
v_gene: TRBV7-9; abundance: NA; d_gene: TRBD2; j_gene: TRBJ2-1; CDR3aa: CASSKLAGGPGEQFF; CDR3nt: TGCGCCAGCAGTAAACTCGCGGGGGGGCCGGGTGAGCAGTTCTTC
v_gene: TRBV13; abundance: NA; d_gene: NA; j_gene: TRBJ1-3; CDR3aa: CASSPTRGKLIYF; CDR3nt: TGTGCCAGCAGCCCCACGCGGGGGAAACTCATATATTTT
v_gene: TRBV6-6; abundance: NA; d_gene: TRBD1; j_gene: TRBJ1-2; CDR3aa: CASSSTGTGDLGYTF; CDR3nt: TGTGCCAGCAGTTCTACCGGGACAGGGGATCTTGGCTACACCTTC
v_gene: TRBV6-5; abundance: NA; d_gene: NA; j_gene: TRBJ1-5; CDR3aa: CASSYLGNQPQHF; CDR3nt: TGTGCCAGCAGTTACTTGGGGAATCAGCCCCAGCATTTT
v_gene: TRBV7-9; abundance: NA; d_gene: NA; j_gene: TRBJ2-3; CDR3aa: CASSSWTDRTDTQYF; CDR3nt: TGTGCCAGCAGCTCCTGGACGGATCGCACAGATACGCAGTATTTT
v_gene: TRBV5-1; abundance: NA; d_gene: NA; j_gene: TRBJ1-1; CDR3aa: CASSPRDTSEAFF; CDR3nt: TGCGCCAGCAGCCCCCGGGACACTTCTGAAGCTTTCTTT
v_gene: TRBV7-2; abundance: few; d_gene: TRBD1; j_gene: TRBJ1-6; CDR3aa: CASSLLMPRTGNSPLHF; CDR3nt: TGTGCCAGCAGCTTATTGATGCCAAGGACAGGGAATTCACCCCTCCACTTT
v_gene: TRBV6-5; abundance: NA; d_gene: NA; j_gene: TRBJ1-2; CDR3aa: CASSYSLSGGGGYTF; CDR3nt: TGTGCCAGCAGTTACTCGTTATCTGGGGGCGGAGGCTACACCTTC
v_gene: TRBV4-1; abundance: NA; d_gene: NA; j_gene: TRBJ2-1; CDR3aa: CASSQVGALSEQFF; CDR3nt: TGCGCCAGCAGCCAAGTCGGGGCTTTGAGTGAGCAGTTCTTC
v_gene: TRBV19; abundance: NA; d_gene: NA; j_gene: TRBJ2-6; CDR3aa: CASSMASSGANVLTF; CDR3nt: TGTGCCAGTAGTATGGCGAGCTCTGGGGCCAACGTCCTGACTTTC
v_gene: TRBV28; abundance: NA; d_gene: NA; j_gene: TRBJ1-3; CDR3aa: CASSTWALSPGNTIYF; CDR3nt: TGTGCCAGCAGTACGTGGGCCCTTTCCCCTGGAAACACCATATATTTT
v_gene: TRBV11-1; abundance: NA; d_gene: TRBD1; j_gene: TRBJ2-1; CDR3aa: CASSLGTGWDNEQFF; CDR3nt: TGTGCCAGCAGCTTAGGGACAGGGTGGGACAATGAGCAGTTCTTC
v_gene: TRBV18; abundance: NA; d_gene: TRBD1; j_gene: TRBJ2-5; CDR3aa: CASSPRMGQGPNRVSQYF; CDR3nt: TGTGCCAGCTCACCAAGGATGGGACAGGGACCTAATCGGGTTTCCCAGTACTTC
v_gene: TRBV2; abundance: NA; d_gene: TRBD1; j_gene: TRBJ1-2; CDR3aa: CASTPDRDGYGYTF; CDR3nt: TGTGCCAGCACGCCGGACAGGGACGGCTATGGCTACACCTTC
v_gene: TRBV30; abundance: NA; d_gene: TRBD2; j_gene: TRBJ2-2; CDR3aa: CAWRPTSGTGELFF; CDR3nt: TGTGCCTGGAGACCGACTAGCGGGACCGGGGAGCTGTTTTTT
v_gene: TRBV18; abundance: NA; d_gene: TRBD1; j_gene: TRBJ1-4; CDR3aa: CASSLLPGQGNEKLFF; CDR3nt: TGTGCCAGCTCACTCTTGCCGGGACAGGGGAATGAAAAACTGTTTTTT
v_gene: TRBV7-9; abundance: NA; d_gene: TRBD1; j_gene: TRBJ1-1; CDR3aa: CASSGQGITEAFF; CDR3nt: TGTGCCAGCAGCGGACAGGGGATAACTGAAGCTTTCTTT
v_gene: TRBV7-2; abundance: NA; d_gene: NA; j_gene: TRBJ1-3; CDR3aa: CASSPTSASGNTIYF; CDR3nt: TGTGCCAGCAGCCCCACCTCCGCCTCTGGAAACACCATATATTTT
v_gene: TRBV2; abundance: NA; d_gene: NA; j_gene: TRBJ2-3; CDR3aa: CASSGRATSDTQYF; CDR3nt: TGTGCCAGCAGTGGCCGCGCAACATCTGATACGCAGTATTTT
v_gene: TRBV2; abundance: NA; d_gene: NA; j_gene: TRBJ2-5; CDR3aa: CASSEGRYQETQYF; CDR3nt: TGTGCCAGCAGTGAAGGCAGATACCAAGAGACCCAGTACTTC
v_gene: TRBV30; abundance: NA; d_gene: NA; j_gene: TRBJ2-1; CDR3aa: CAWSPLGGAYEQFF; CDR3nt: TGTGCCTGGAGTCCACTTGGGGGGGCCTATGAGCAGTTCTTC
v_gene: TRBV4-2; abundance: few; d_gene: NA; j_gene: TRBJ2-7; CDR3aa: CASSQGLEGDEQYF; CDR3nt: TGTGCCAGCAGCCAGGGGCTAGAAGGGGACGAGCAGTACTTC
v_gene: TRBV28; abundance: NA; d_gene: TRBD2; j_gene: TRBJ2-7; CDR3aa: CASSGGDIRSYEQYF; CDR3nt: TGTGCCAGCTCGGGAGGGGACATTCGTTCCTACGAGCAGTACTTC
v_gene: TRBV2; abundance: NA; d_gene: NA; j_gene: TRBJ1-2; CDR3aa: CASSEEVYGYTF; CDR3nt: TGTGCCAGCAGTGAAGAGGTCTATGGCTACACCTTC
v_gene: TRBV19; abundance: NA; d_gene: TRBD1; j_gene: TRBJ2-3; CDR3aa: CASSPTGVSADTQYF; CDR3nt: TGTGCCAGTAGCCCGACAGGGGTAAGCGCAGATACGCAGTATTTT
v_gene: TRBV18; abundance: NA; d_gene: NA; j_gene: TRBJ1-6; CDR3aa: CASSPVGGGTNSPLHF; CDR3nt: TGTGCCAGCTCACCAGTGGGCGGGGGGACTAATTCACCCCTCCACTTT
v_gene: TRBV4-3; abundance: few; d_gene: NA; j_gene: TRBJ2-1; CDR3aa: CASSNGAGLNEQFF; CDR3nt: TGCGCCAGCAGCAATGGAGCGGGTCTCAATGAGCAGTTCTTC
v_gene: TRBV19; abundance: NA; d_gene: NA; j_gene: TRBJ1-2; CDR3aa: CASKVARRGYGYTF; CDR3nt: TGTGCCAGTAAAGTAGCCCGACGGGGCTATGGCTACACCTTC
v_gene: TRBV4-3; abundance: NA; d_gene: TRBD2; j_gene: TRBJ2-1; CDR3aa: CASSQRAGLANEQFF; CDR3nt: TGCGCCAGCAGCCAAAGGGCTGGACTAGCCAATGAGCAGTTCTTC
v_gene: TRBV28; abundance: NA; d_gene: TRBD1; j_gene: TRBJ1-6; CDR3aa: CASSPAGGRGKNSPLHF; CDR3nt: TGTGCCAGCAGTCCAGCAGGGGGCAGGGGGAAAAATTCACCCCTCCACTTT
v_gene: TRBV28; abundance: NA; d_gene: NA; j_gene: TRBJ2-3; CDR3aa: CASRELDGSIFKRTDTQYF; CDR3nt: TGTGCCAGCCGTGAGTTGGACGGGTCCATTTTCAAGCGCACAGATACGCAGTATTTT
v_gene: TRBV7-2; abundance: few; d_gene: NA; j_gene: TRBJ1-5; CDR3aa: CASSTQGLLTNQPQHF; CDR3nt: TGTGCCAGCAGTACTCAGGGCCTCCTAACTAATCAGCCCCAGCATTTT
v_gene: TRBV5-4; abundance: NA; d_gene: TRBD2; j_gene: TRBJ2-3; CDR3aa: CASSFGGGPVGQYF; CDR3nt: TGTGCCAGCAGCTTCGGGGGGGGACCAGTGGGGCAGTATTTT
v_gene: TRBV7-9; abundance: few; d_gene: NA; j_gene: TRBJ1-1; CDR3aa: CAGLTGPHTEAFF; CDR3nt: TGTGCCGGACTGACCGGTCCCCACACTGAAGCTTTCTTT
v_gene: TRBV3-1/TRBV3-2; abundance: NA; d_gene: TRBD1; j_gene: TRBJ2-4; CDR3aa: CASSQPGTGRTKNIQYF; CDR3nt: TGTGCCAGCAGCCAACCTGGGACAGGGAGGACCAAAAACATTCAGTACTTC
v_gene: TRBV28; abundance: once; d_gene: NA; j_gene: TRBJ1-2; CDR3aa: CASSLGGNYGYTF; CDR3nt: TGTGCCAGCAGTTTGGGGGGGAACTATGGCTACACCTTC
v_gene: TRBV19; abundance: NA; d_gene: NA; j_gene: TRBJ1-1; CDR3aa: CASSMNMNTEAFF; CDR3nt: TGTGCCAGTAGTATGAATATGAACACTGAAGCTTTCTTT
v_gene: TRBV29-1; abundance: NA; d_gene: NA; j_gene: TRBJ2-4; CDR3aa: CSVRPARGGKNIQYF; CDR3nt: TGCAGCGTAAGACCTGCCAGGGGCGGCAAAAACATTCAGTACTTC
v_gene: TRBV7-3; abundance: NA; d_gene: NA; j_gene: TRBJ1-2; CDR3aa: CASSSDLKRHGYTF; CDR3nt: TGTGCCAGCAGCTCTGACCTGAAGAGGCATGGCTACACCTTC
v_gene: TRBV18; abundance: few; d_gene: TRBD2; j_gene: TRBJ2-3; CDR3aa: CASSPLAASTDTQYF; CDR3nt: TGTGCCAGCTCACCTCTAGCGGCTAGCACAGATACGCAGTATTTT
v_gene: TRBV29-1; abundance: NA; d_gene: NA; j_gene: TRBJ1-4; CDR3aa: CSVEDSDLGEKLFF; CDR3nt: TGCAGCGTTGAAGATTCGGACCTCGGTGAAAAACTGTTTTTT
v_gene: TRBV11-2; abundance: NA; d_gene: NA; j_gene: TRBJ2-1; CDR3aa: CASSPHNEQFF; CDR3nt: TGTGCCAGCAGCCCACACAATGAGCAGTTCTTC
v_gene: TRBV6-1; abundance: NA; d_gene: NA; j_gene: TRBJ1-1; CDR3aa: CASSEAQGITEAFF; CDR3nt: TGTGCCAGCAGTGAAGCTCAGGGAATCACTGAAGCTTTCTTT
v_gene: TRBV19; abundance: NA; d_gene: TRBD2; j_gene: TRBJ2-3; CDR3aa: CASSIGRGGRTDTQYF; CDR3nt: TGTGCCAGTAGTATAGGTCGGGGGGGCCGCACAGATACGCAGTATTTT
v_gene: TRBV7-9; abundance: NA; d_gene: TRBD1; j_gene: TRBJ1-1; CDR3aa: CASSPTGGNTEAFF; CDR3nt: TGTGCCAGCAGCCCGACAGGGGGGAACACTGAAGCTTTCTTT
v_gene: TRBV15; abundance: NA; d_gene: NA; j_gene: TRBJ1-6; CDR3aa: CATSRDLSKGAHSPLHF; CDR3nt: TGTGCCACCAGCAGAGATCTGTCAAAAGGGGCGCATTCACCCCTCCACTTT
v_gene: TRBV18; abundance: NA; d_gene: NA; j_gene: TRBJ1-2; CDR3aa: CASSPGSNYGYTF; CDR3nt: TGTGCCAGCTCACCCGGCAGTAACTATGGCTACACCTTC
v_gene: TRBV9; abundance: NA; d_gene: TRBD2; j_gene: TRBJ2-1; CDR3aa: CASSGLSGGAFNEQFF; CDR3nt: TGTGCCAGCAGCGGCCTTAGCGGGGGGGCATTCAATGAGCAGTTCTTC
v_gene: TRBV28; abundance: NA; d_gene: NA; j_gene: TRBJ2-3; CDR3aa: CASRGAEQTSTDTQYF; CDR3nt: TGTGCCAGCAGGGGGGCGGAACAGACTAGCACAGATACGCAGTATTTT
v_gene: TRBV4-2; abundance: NA; d_gene: NA; j_gene: TRBJ2-3; CDR3aa: CASSQVVRDTQYF; CDR3nt: TGTGCCAGCAGCCAAGTCGTACGGGATACGCAGTATTTT
v_gene: TRBV4-3; abundance: NA; d_gene: NA; j_gene: TRBJ2-2; CDR3aa: CASSQDRGAGELFF; CDR3nt: TGCGCCAGCAGCCAAGATAGAGGGGCCGGGGAGCTGTTTTTT
v_gene: TRBV2; abundance: NA; d_gene: NA; j_gene: TRBJ1-5; CDR3aa: CASSEGTLEGPQHF; CDR3nt: TGTGCCAGCAGTGAAGGGACACTCGAGGGGCCCCAGCATTTT
v_gene: TRBV6-6; abundance: NA; d_gene: NA; j_gene: TRBJ1-4; CDR3aa: CASSYSGQGIEKLFF; CDR3nt: TGTGCCAGCAGTTACTCCGGGCAGGGGATTGAAAAACTGTTTTTT
v_gene: TRBV7-9; abundance: NA; d_gene: TRBD1; j_gene: TRBJ1-2; CDR3aa: CASSPGGLNYGYTF; CDR3nt: TGTGCCAGCAGTCCAGGGGGCCTTAACTATGGCTACACCTTC